These T cell receptor beta chains were read from a single sample in a study of blood T cells in healthy people across ages. TCRdb re-analysed the 5' RACE reads in MiXCR, keeping a single row per CDR3 protein. The table shows hundreds of thousands of distinct CDR3 sequences, with 45% to 50% occurring only once. The sequenced sample consisted of blood. All receptors come from a woman aged 55 to 70 in good health. CDR3s include the opening cysteine and the closing phenylalanine or tryptophan. A D gene is named only where the DNA matches it firmly. Clone size is not always given. Where it is, it says once, few, many or a class for expanded clones.

DNA: TGCAGTGCTAGAGTTCTTAGCGGGAGCTCCTACAATGAGCAGTTCTTC; CDR3: CSARVLSGSSYNEQFF; J: TRBJ2-1; D: TRBD2; size: -; V: TRBV20-1
DNA: TGTGCCAGCAGCGTCCCAGGGGGGGCTGGAAACACCATATATTTT; CDR3: CASSVPGGAGNTIYF; J: TRBJ1-3; D: TRBD1; size: few; V: TRBV7-9
DNA: TGTGCCATCAGCCCGGGGGAAAACACTGAAGCTTTCTTT; CDR3: CAISPGENTEAFF; J: TRBJ1-1; D: -; size: -; V: TRBV10-3
DNA: TGTGCCAGCAAGGGTCGACAGGCCCTCGGTGGCTACACCTTC; CDR3: CASKGRQALGGYTF; J: TRBJ1-2; D: -; size: once; V: TRBV28
DNA: TGTGCCACCAGTGATGCCAGTGGGGCCAACGAGCAGTACTTC; CDR3: CATSDASGANEQYF; J: TRBJ2-7; D: -; size: few; V: TRBV24-1
DNA: TGTGCCAGCAGTTATGGACAGACGAACACTGAAGCTTTCTTT; CDR3: CASSYGQTNTEAFF; J: TRBJ1-1; D: -; size: -; V: TRBV6-5
DNA: TGTGCCAGCAGCTTGCGGCAGCTAGAAAGCATTCAGTACTTC; CDR3: CASSLRQLESIQYF; J: TRBJ2-4; D: -; size: -; V: TRBV7-9
DNA: TGTGCCAGCAGCCCCGGGGTAGCGGGAGGGCTTTCAGAGACCCGGTACTTC; CDR3: CASSPGVAGGLSETRYF; J: TRBJ2-5; D: TRBD2; size: once; V: TRBV6-1
DNA: TGTGCCAGCAGTGAACCGGGGGGCGCAGAGACCCGGTACTTC; CDR3: CASSEPGGAETRYF; J: TRBJ2-5; D: -; size: -; V: TRBV2
DNA: TGTGCCAGCAGCCAAGAAGGTTTCTACAGTTGCTCTGGGGCCAACGTCCTGACTTTC; CDR3: CASSQEGFYSCSGANVLTF; J: TRBJ2-6; D: -; size: -; V: TRBV4-2
DNA: TGTGCCAGCAGTCTCTTCCTGGGGTCCACAAGCTCCTACAATGAGCAGTTCTTC; CDR3: CASSLFLGSTSSYNEQFF; J: TRBJ2-1; D: -; size: -; V: TRBV27
DNA: TGTGCCAGCAGTTTCCCGGGGAGAGCCTACGAGCAGTACTTC; CDR3: CASSFPGRAYEQYF; J: TRBJ2-7; D: -; size: -; V: TRBV28